This T cell receptor beta chain was obtained from a study of CD8+ T cells in alopecia areata. In the study overall: Affected scalp percentage set treated patients' severity scores.

Sequencing templates came from extracted RNA that was reverse transcribed into cDNA. The method was immunoSEQ multiplex PCR; TCRdb's version includes in-frame clones alone and lacks a portion of them. Among approximately 200,000 clones listed, about three fifths were seen once. The CDR3 sequence is 12 residues long. Trimming removed 11 bases from V and 6 bases from J, with 15 bases in between. In germline, CDR1 is MNHNS, CDR2 SASEGT. Sample treatment: oral pan-JAK inhibitor, 5-10 mg twice daily. The chain combines TRBV6-1 with TRBJ2-3, with D perhaps TRBD2 (6 bases). The sequence derives from a human donor with alopecia areata. The source was CD4+ T cells sorted from blood, collected at week 24, from a patient treated with tofacitinib. The CDR3 DNA reads as TGTGCCTACTCCGGGAGTACCGATACGCAGTATTTT. It translates to CAYSGSTDTQYF.